Sequencing of this T cell receptor beta chain was carried out in a study of blood T cell repertoires in COVID-19. As for the study in general: Samples taken during acute and convalescent COVID-19 were collected in the United States, Italy and Spain.

One Seattle source followed patients from active infection through their disease course. Germline CDR1 is SGHDT and CDR2 is YYEEEE. V was pared by 4 bases and J by 3 bases, with 20 bases between. The CDR3 loop spans 17 amino acids. Clones were read by immunoSEQ multiplex PCR, and TCRdb kept only the in-frame ones, dropping some. The table includes 390,000 or so clones, 89% detected once. Source material: peripheral blood. The clonotype originates from a woman aged 25 to 39 with COVID-19, enrolled during active disease. This rearrangement joins TRBV5-6 to TRBJ1-5, with D possibly being TRBD1 (6 bases). The CDR3 here is CASSRRGSGGPNQPQHF. The CDR3 DNA reads as TGTGCCAGCAGCCGCCGGGGTAGCGGGGGGCCCAATCAGCCCCAGCATTTT.